A selection of T cell receptor beta chains follows, all from one sample in a study of memory CD4+ T cells and cytomegalovirus serostatus. Here immunoSEQ multiplex PCR was the method, and the copy in TCRdb shows in-frame clones only, minus some. Of under 70,000 clones in the sample, roughly 81% were seen once. The sequencing input was memory CD4+ T cells from blood. These TCRs come from an adult in good health and CMV-seronegative. The CDR3 runs from the conserved cysteine through the conserved F or W. Each record gives: D gene, clone size, J gene, V gene, CDR3 protein, CDR3 DNA. D genes are given only for firm matches. Not all rows give a size; the values are once, few, many and, for expanded clones, a class.

.	.	TRBJ1-5	TRBV19	CASSRGRTYSNQPQHF	TGTGCCAGTAGCCGTGGACGGACATATAGCAATCAGCCCCAGCATTTT
.	.	TRBJ2-6	TRBV28	CASNDAGEGANVLTF	TGTGCCAGCAACGACGCCGGCGAAGGGGCCAACGTCCTGACTTTC
.	.	TRBJ2-1	TRBV20-1	CSARENEQFF	TGCAGTGCTAGAGAAAATGAGCAGTTCTTC
TRBD2	few	TRBJ2-5	TRBV7-9	CASTWGAGGLETQYF	TGTGCCAGCACCTGGGGGGCGGGAGGGCTGGAGACCCAGTACTTC
TRBD1	.	TRBJ1-4	TRBV5-1	CASSADRVDEKLFF	TGCGCCAGCAGCGCGGACAGGGTCGATGAAAAACTGTTTTTT
TRBD2	.	TRBJ2-7	TRBV28	CASSSTSHLPEQYF	TGTGCCAGCAGCTCGACTAGCCACTTACCCGAGCAGTACTTC
.	few	TRBJ1-1	TRBV19	CASSIVGRLTEAFF	TGTGCCAGTAGTATAGTGGGCAGGCTCACTGAAGCTTTCTTT
.	.	TRBJ2-5	TRBV5-1	CASSLASSVSAQETQYF	TGCGCCAGCAGCTTGGCCAGTTCGGTCTCAGCCCAAGAGACCCAGTACTTC
.	.	TRBJ2-3	TRBV9	CASSVEGQGLATDTQYF	TGTGCCAGCAGCGTAGAGGGGCAGGGGCTAGCCACAGATACGCAGTATTTT
.	once	TRBJ1-3	TRBV19	CASRQHSGNTIYF	TGTGCCAGTAGACAGCACTCTGGAAACACCATATATTTT
TRBD2	.	TRBJ2-3	TRBV10-2	CASTLAGGTDTQYF	TGCGCCAGCACCCTAGCGGGAGGCACAGATACGCAGTATTTT
.	.	TRBJ2-7	TRBV15	CATSRDRTRREQYF	TGTGCCACCAGCAGAGACCGTACGAGGAGGGAGCAGTACTTC
.	.	TRBJ1-2	TRBV2	CARQNAVQGNGYTF	TGTGCCAGGCAAAACGCGGTGCAGGGAAATGGCTACACCTTC
TRBD1	.	TRBJ1-2	TRBV7-8	CASSSGQGAYTF	TGTGCCAGCAGCTCCGGACAGGGGGCCTACACCTTC
.	.	TRBJ2-7	TRBV2	CASTRTLLLSYEQYF	TGTGCCAGCACCCGGACCTTACTACTCTCCTACGAGCAGTACTTC
TRBD1	.	TRBJ2-4	TRBV19	CASSPQGVAKNIQYF	TGTGCCAGTAGTCCACAGGGGGTAGCCAAAAACATTCAGTACTTC
.	.	TRBJ1-5	TRBV4-3	CASSQEVGSNQPQHF	TGCGCCAGCAGCCAAGAAGTGGGCAGCAATCAGCCCCAGCATTTT
TRBD2	.	TRBJ2-1	TRBV27	CASSLGRGYNEQFF	TGTGCCAGCAGTTTAGGGAGGGGCTACAATGAGCAGTTCTTC
TRBD1	.	TRBJ2-1	TRBV11-2	CASSFRDRPYNEQFF	TGTGCCAGCAGCTTCCGGGACAGACCTTACAATGAGCAGTTCTTC
TRBD1	.	TRBJ2-7	TRBV10-1	CASSEEGTGRYEQYF	TGCGCCAGCAGTGAGGAAGGGACAGGGCGCTACGAGCAGTACTTC
.	.	TRBJ1-5	TRBV7-9	CASSSLGQPSEPQHF	TGTGCCAGCAGCAGCCTCGGACAGCCTTCGGAGCCCCAGCATTTT
.	.	TRBJ2-1	TRBV29-1	CSVIKTNEQFF	TGCAGCGTGATAAAGACCAATGAGCAGTTCTTC
TRBD1	.	TRBJ1-2	TRBV23-1	CASSQSLWAGGNYGYTF	TGCGCCAGCAGTCAATCATTGTGGGCAGGGGGGAACTATGGCTACACCTTC
TRBD1	.	TRBJ2-7	TRBV11-1	CASSPRSTGGWPSGEQYF	TGTGCCAGCAGCCCTCGCTCGACAGGGGGTTGGCCAAGTGGCGAGCAGTACTTC
.	.	TRBJ2-7	TRBV7-9	CALAQLTYEQYF	TGTGCGCTCGCCCAGCTCACCTACGAGCAGTACTTC
.	.	TRBJ2-6	TRBV5-1	CASSLGSPGANVLTF	TGCGCCAGCAGCTTGGGGAGCCCTGGGGCCAACGTCCTGACTTTC
TRBD1	once	TRBJ1-2	TRBV11-2	CASSPGTANYGYTF	TGTGCCAGCAGCCCCGGGACAGCTAACTATGGCTACACCTTC
TRBD2	few	TRBJ2-7	TRBV6-6	CASSPGLALSSYEQYF	TGTGCCAGCAGCCCCGGACTAGCTTTGAGCTCCTACGAGCAGTACTTC
.	.	TRBJ2-6	TRBV5-1	CASSLSSSGANVLTF	TGCGCCAGCAGCTTGAGCAGCTCTGGGGCCAACGTCCTGACTTTC
.	.	TRBJ1-1	TRBV6-1	CASIGEGEAFF	TGTGCCAGCATCGGCGAGGGCGAAGCTTTCTTT
TRBD1	few	TRBJ2-7	TRBV7-3	CASSPPTGDEQYF	TGTGCCAGCAGCCCACCGACAGGGGACGAGCAGTACTTC
.	.	TRBJ1-1	TRBV7-3	CASSETPNTEAFF	TGTGCCAGCAGCGAGACACCTAACACTGAAGCTTTCTTT
TRBD1	.	TRBJ1-1	TRBV28	CASLGQALGTEAFF	TGTGCCAGCCTTGGACAGGCCCTTGGCACTGAAGCTTTCTTT